The rows below give T cell receptor beta chains drawn from one sample of a study of blood T cell repertoires in COVID-19. Generated by immunoSEQ multiplex PCR, the TCRdb table keeps only in-frame clones and is missing some. Altogether 90,000 to 150,000 clones are present, about 80% being singletons, with the ten largest covering about 4%. The specimen was peripheral blood. The receptors here all came from a woman of 80 years or more with acute or convalescent COVID-19. Both conserved end residues are part of each CDR3. A D gene is named only where the DNA matches it firmly. Not every row has a clone size; where given, it reads once, few, many or a size class.

cdr3_length,clone_size,j_call,d_call,v_call,cdr3_nt,cdr3_aa
13,-,TRBJ2-5,-,TRBV29-1,TGCAGCGCTGGATGGAGCGTCAAAGAGACCCAGTACTTC,CSAGWSVKETQYF
14,-,TRBJ1-1,TRBD1,TRBV5-1,TGCGCCAGCAGCCTTCAGGGGGCGCGCACTGAAGCTTTCTTT,CASSLQGARTEAFF
13,once,TRBJ2-5,-,TRBV5-5,TGTGCCAGCAGAGATACAGGGCGAGAGACCCAGTACTTC,CASRDTGRETQYF
14,once,TRBJ1-6,TRBD1,TRBV14,TGTGCCAGCAGCCCCGGGACAGGGTATTCACCCCTCCACTTT,CASSPGTGYSPLHF
14,-,TRBJ1-6,-,TRBV6-5,TGTGCCAGCAGTTACCAACTGTATAATTCACCCCTCCACTTT,CASSYQLYNSPLHF
15,few,TRBJ1-2,-,TRBV7-8,TGTGCCAGCAGCTTAGTTCCGAGAGGAGGGTATGGCTACACCTTC,CASSLVPRGGYGYTF
13,-,TRBJ1-1,TRBD1,TRBV9,TGTGCCAGCAGCGCACAGGGGTTCACTGAAGCTTTCTTT,CASSAQGFTEAFF
13,-,TRBJ1-4,TRBD1,TRBV19,TGTGCCAGTAGTACTAACAGGGGGGAAAAACTGTTTTTT,CASSTNRGEKLFF
16,-,TRBJ2-4,TRBD1,TRBV27,TGTGCCAGCAGTCCCGGGACAGGGGGCGCGTTTGGCATTCAGTACTTC,CASSPGTGGAFGIQYF
15,-,TRBJ2-1,TRBD2,TRBV2,TGTGCCAGCAGTGGTGGCGGGGGGCGCTACAATGAGCAGTTCTTC,CASSGGGGRYNEQFF
14,-,TRBJ1-1,-,TRBV28,TGTGCCAGCAGCCTAGGCTCCTTTAACACTGAAGCTTTCTTT,CASSLGSFNTEAFF
15,-,TRBJ1-1,-,TRBV18,TGTGCCAGCTACCAGGATCCACGGGGTAACACTGAAGCTTTCTTT,CASYQDPRGNTEAFF
18,-,TRBJ2-2,-,TRBV4-2,TGTGCCAGCAGCCCGATCACAGGGGCCCCTAGCGGGACCGGGGAGCTGTTTTTT,CASSPITGAPSGTGELFF
14,-,TRBJ1-2,-,TRBV6-5,TGTGCCAGCAGCAGAGCTGGGGAGAACTATGGCTACACCTTC,CASSRAGENYGYTF
14,few,TRBJ1-3,-,TRBV5-1,TGCGCCAGCAGCTTGGCAGGGGCGGACGACACCATATATTTT,CASSLAGADDTIYF
16,-,TRBJ2-3,TRBD2,TRBV7-9,TGTGCCAGCAGCCTGGGACTAGCGGGGGGCGGAGATACGCAGTATTTT,CASSLGLAGGGDTQYF
13,many,TRBJ1-2,TRBD1,TRBV4-3,TGCGCCAGCAGCCAGAGGGACAGCTATGGCTACACCTTC,CASSQRDSYGYTF
15,few,TRBJ1-1,-,TRBV2,TGTGCCAGCAGTGATCAAGTGGCGGGAGAAACTGAAGCTTTCTTT,CASSDQVAGETEAFF
14,-,TRBJ1-1,TRBD1,TRBV5-6,TGTGCCAGCAGCTTGGGACAGGGGGCAACTGAAGCTTTCTTT,CASSLGQGATEAFF
13,-,TRBJ1-1,-,TRBV18,TGTGCCAGCTCACCAGGGGGCTCTGATGAAGCTTTCTTT,CASSPGGSDEAFF
14,once,TRBJ2-3,TRBD1,TRBV7-2,TGTGCCAGCAGCTCCCCAGGGGGCCCAGATACGCAGTATTTT,CASSSPGGPDTQYF
14,-,TRBJ1-4,-,TRBV28,TGTGCCAGCAGCACAGGGCAGGAGCATGAAAAACTGTTTTTT,CASSTGQEHEKLFF
14,-,TRBJ1-5,-,TRBV29-1,TGCAGCGTTGGGACACTTGATAGCAATCAGCCCCAGCATTTT,CSVGTLDSNQPQHF
17,-,TRBJ2-7,TRBD1,TRBV2,TGTGCCAGCCAAACGACGAGGGGTACCGGGACAGAGTACGAGCAGTACTTC,CASQTTRGTGTEYEQYF
14,few,TRBJ1-1,TRBD1,TRBV5-1,TGCGCCAGCAGCGGCGGGACAGGTATGGCTGAAGCTTTCTTT,CASSGGTGMAEAFF
17,-,TRBJ2-2,TRBD1,TRBV19,TGTGCCAGTAGGTGGAGGGACAGGGGATGGAACACCGGGGAGCTGTTTTTT,CASRWRDRGWNTGELFF
16,-,TRBJ2-1,TRBD2,TRBV18,TGTGCCAGCTCACCGGTCACTAGCGGGGGAAACAATGAGCAGTTCTTC,CASSPVTSGGNNEQFF
15,-,TRBJ2-3,TRBD1,TRBV30,TGTGCCTGGAAAACCGGGACAGGGAGTGCAGATACGCAGTATTTT,CAWKTGTGSADTQYF
12,-,TRBJ1-2,TRBD1,TRBV19,TGTGCCAGTAAGGAGACAGGGGGCCCCGACACCTTC,CASKETGGPDTF
14,-,TRBJ1-1,TRBD1,TRBV19,TGTGCCAGTAGTATGTTGACAGGGGTACGTACAGCTTTCTTT,CASSMLTGVRTAFF
15,-,TRBJ1-6,TRBD1,TRBV6-5,TGTGCCAGCAGTACGAGGACAGGGGATAATTCACCCCTCCACTTT,CASSTRTGDNSPLHF
14,-,TRBJ2-1,TRBD2,TRBV7-2,TGTGCCAGCAGCTATTGGACTAGCGGGGGGGAGCAGTTCTTC,CASSYWTSGGEQFF
13,-,TRBJ1-2,-,TRBV19,TGTGCCTCTGAACGGGGGGCAACGAATGGCTACACCTTC,CASERGATNGYTF
14,-,TRBJ1-2,-,TRBV16,TGTGCCAGCAGCCAATTTACGGGGTACGATGGCTACACCTTC,CASSQFTGYDGYTF
14,few,TRBJ1-4,TRBD1,TRBV10-3,TGTGCCGCATCGCCGGGACAGGGGCATGAAAAACTGTTTTTT,CAASPGQGHEKLFF
15,-,TRBJ1-3,-,TRBV28,TGTGCCAGCAGCCAAACAACTGGACAGGGAAACACCATATATTTT,CASSQTTGQGNTIYF
15,-,TRBJ1-2,-,TRBV10-3,TGTGCCATCAGTGACGGGGCAGGGGCTAACTATGGCTACACCTTC,CAISDGAGANYGYTF
12,-,TRBJ1-2,-,TRBV5-1,TGCGCCAGCAGCGCCACAGGGTACGGCTACACCTTC,CASSATGYGYTF
14,once,TRBJ2-6,-,TRBV30,TGTGCCTGGAATACAGGGTCTGGGGCCAACGTCCTGACTTTC,CAWNTGSGANVLTF
16,-,TRBJ2-7,TRBD2,TRBV10-3,TGTGCCATCAGTGGGGTTAGCGGGAGGGCCCGCGGCGAGCAGTACTTC,CAISGVSGRARGEQYF
13,-,TRBJ1-2,-,TRBV19,TGTGCCAGTAGTAGAGACAGTGAGGAAGGCTACACCTTC,CASSRDSEEGYTF
15,-,TRBJ2-4,-,TRBV6-5,TGTGCCAGCAGTTTTGAGTCGGGAGCCAAAAACATTCAGTACTTC,CASSFESGAKNIQYF
21,-,TRBJ2-1,TRBD2,TRBV6-6,TGTGCCAGCAGCTCTCCTCTCTCCGGGACTAGCGGGGGGTCCTCCTACAATGAGCAGTTCTTC,CASSSPLSGTSGGSSYNEQFF
14,-,TRBJ2-7,TRBD1,TRBV5-1,TGCGCCAGCAGCTCCGGTCGTACAGGGGCCGAGCAGTACTTC,CASSSGRTGAEQYF
13,-,TRBJ2-5,-,TRBV3-1/TRBV3-2,TGTGCCAGCAGCCAGCAGCTAGTGGAGACCCAGTACTTC,CASSQQLVETQYF
14,-,TRBJ1-6,-,TRBV7-2,TGTGCCAGCAGCTTGGAGGGGCATAATTCACCCCTCCACTTT,CASSLEGHNSPLHF